This entry lists 6 T cell receptor beta chains sequenced from one sample in a study of human T cells and chemical hapten exposure. Noted time point: patch test 1, 2 weeks after DPC sensitization. The treatment denotes: therapeutic diphenylcyclopropenone sensitization with weekly scalp DPC. TCRdb reanalysed the RACE reads using MiXCR and keeps one entry per CDR3 protein. Counted here are around 150,000 distinct CDR3 sequences, about 14% occurring once; the ten biggest clones make up 1.5% to 2%. Sequences were derived from whole blood, sampled in connection with sensitization to the hapten diphenylcyclopropenone (DPC). The receptor source for this set is a woman aged 25 to 39 with alopecia areata. Some clones in this sample may be carry-over from other donors' samples.

This clonotype was seen repeatedly, ten times or more. The chain has TRBV5-1 and TRBJ1-1; D is perhaps TRBD1 (5 bases). The CDR3 spans 15 residues. The V end was cut by 0 bases, the J end by 1 base, with 10 bases between. Germline lookup yields CDR1 SGHRS and CDR2 YFSETQ. The CDR3 is CASSLVAGTNTEAFF. CDR3 DNA sequence: TGCGCCAGCAGCTTGGTGGCGGGGACGAACACTGAAGCTTTCTTT.

This clonotype was detected a few times. In DNA form, the CDR3 reads TGTGCCAGCAGTCCTCCGCCCCGTGGACAGGGGGCCTCCGAGCAGTACTTC. It is translated as CASSPPPRGQGASEQYF. The rearrangement links TRBV28 to TRBJ2-7; TRBD1 aligns across 11 bases. Germline trimming cut 5 bases from V and 6 bases from J; bases unmatched to any gene: 15. Germline assignment: CDR1 MDHEN and CDR2 SYDVKM. The CDR3 sequence is 17 residues long.

This clonotype was picked up a small number of times. V is TRBV29-1 and J is TRBJ2-7; 12 nucleotides line up with TRBD1. The CDR3 totals 15 residues. Trimming at V came to 6 bases and at J to 3 bases, leaving 9 bases not matched to a gene. Germline loops: CDR1 SQVTM, CDR2 ANQGSEA. In DNA form, the CDR3 reads TGCAGCGTCCGGGACAGGGGGCTCGTAAACTACGAGCAGTACTTC. Its protein product is CSVRDRGLVNYEQYF.

The chain is built from TRBV5-1 and TRBJ1-1; a possible D gene is TRBD1 (5 bases). CDR1 is SGHRS, CDR2 YFSETQ, per germline. The CDR3 loop spans 14 amino acids. The V end was cut by 3 bases, the J end by 14 bases, with 23 bases between. The CDR3 sequence is CASSSVGDFEPPFF. The DNA of the CDR3 is TGCGCCAGCAGCTCTGTAGGGGACTTCGAACCCCCCTTCTTT.

The rearrangement uses TRBV28 and TRBJ2-1; D could derive from TRBD1 or TRBD2 (5 bases each). The germline gives CDR1 MDHEN, CDR2 SYDVKM. Trimming pared 8 bases from V and 6 bases from J, leaving 17 bases between. CDR3 length equals 14 residues. The CDR3 protein is CASVPPGPPNEQFF. The DNA for the CDR3 is TGTGCCAGCGTCCCCCCGGGACCCCCCAATGAGCAGTTCTTC.

This clonotype appeared many times. The rearrangement joins TRBV29-1 to TRBJ2-5; D may be TRBD1 or TRBD2 (5 bases each). The ends were cut back, 6 bases at V and 9 bases at J, with 20 bases in the middle. This CDR3 is built from 13 residues. Germline CDR1 SQVTM, CDR2 ANQGSEA. The CDR3 DNA reads TGCAGCGTCGAAACGACAGTTGCCGGGGCCCAGTACTTC. The encoded protein is CSVETTVAGAQYF.